These T cell receptor beta chains were read from a single sample in a study of cytomegalovirus exposure and HLA in healthy donors. TCRdb's copy holds only in-frame clones and misses some; the assay was immunoSEQ multiplex PCR. The sample comprises approximately 54,000 clones, approximately 89% of which are singletons, and around 9.2% rests with the top ten. Sequencing was carried out using PBMCs. The source is a woman in her late teens or twenties in good health and CMV-seropositive. Each CDR3 is given with its conserved first and last residue. A D gene is named only where the DNA matches it firmly. Size is omitted from some rows. Given values are once, few, many or a class for expanded clones.

j_gene | v_gene | d_gene | abundance | CDR3nt | CDR3aa
TRBJ2-1 | TRBV11-2 | TRBD2 | NA | TGTGCCAGCAGCTCCCGCGCTAGCGGTTCCATGGGAGGGCAGTTCTTC | CASSSRASGSMGGQFF
TRBJ1-1 | TRBV4-1 | NA | NA | TGCGCCAGCAGCCAAAACGCTCCCCCAGGGAGGATAAGGACTGAAGCTTTCTTT | CASSQNAPPGRIRTEAFF
TRBJ1-2 | TRBV28 | TRBD1 | NA | TGTGCCAGCAGTTTAACAGGGGAATATGGCTACACCTTC | CASSLTGEYGYTF
TRBJ1-5 | TRBV4-2 | NA | medium-sized | TGTGCCAGCAGCCAAGATGATGGGTCAGGGGCTCAGCCCCAGCATTTT | CASSQDDGSGAQPQHF
TRBJ2-7 | TRBV5-5 | NA | NA | TGTGCCAGCAGCTTGAACAGGGCTCCCTCCGAGCAGTACTTC | CASSLNRAPSEQYF
TRBJ2-3 | TRBV4-2 | TRBD2 | once | TGTGCCAGCAGCCAAGAATTTGCGGGGGGACACACAGATACGCAGTATTTT | CASSQEFAGGHTDTQYF
TRBJ1-4 | TRBV28 | TRBD1 | NA | TGTGCCAGCAGTTTAAAGACAGGGATTTTCGAAAAACTGTTTTTT | CASSLKTGIFEKLFF
TRBJ2-2 | TRBV4-3 | TRBD2 | NA | TGCGCCAGCAGTCTAACAGCGGGGTACACCGGGGAGCTGTTTTTT | CASSLTAGYTGELFF
TRBJ1-6 | TRBV7-9 | NA | NA | TGTGCCAGCAGCCTGACAGGAGAATTTTCACCCCTCCACTTT | CASSLTGEFSPLHF
TRBJ2-2 | TRBV4-3 | NA | NA | TGCGCCAGCAGCCAAGAGGCTAGCAGGATGAACACCGGGGAGCTGTTTTTT | CASSQEASRMNTGELFF
TRBJ1-3 | TRBV7-4 | TRBD1 | NA | TGTGCCAGCAGCTTAGACGTGGGACAGGGGGCGCTTGGAAACACCATATATTTT | CASSLDVGQGALGNTIYF
TRBJ2-7 | TRBV5-1 | NA | NA | TGCGCCAGCAGCGTAGGACAGTCCTACGAGCAGTACTTC | CASSVGQSYEQYF
TRBJ1-2 | TRBV18 | NA | NA | TGTGCCAGCTCTCAGATCCGAGGGGGACACACTCCCTATGGCTACACCTTC | CASSQIRGGHTPYGYTF
TRBJ1-6 | TRBV5-1 | TRBD1 | few | TGCGCCAGCAGCTCACAGGGGGCGCGAAATTCACCCCTCCACTTT | CASSSQGARNSPLHF
TRBJ1-2 | TRBV18 | NA | NA | TGTGCCAGCTCACCGCCACCGAGCGGGTATGGCTACACCTTC | CASSPPPSGYGYTF
TRBJ1-4 | TRBV5-1 | TRBD1 | NA | TGCGCCAGCAGCGTGGACAGGGGGAATGAAAAACTGTTTTTT | CASSVDRGNEKLFF
TRBJ1-5 | TRBV30 | NA | NA | TGTGCCTGGAGTGTACAACAGTTTAATCAGCCCCAGCATTTT | CAWSVQQFNQPQHF
TRBJ2-3 | TRBV29-1 | TRBD1 | NA | TGCAGCGTTGAACGACAGGGGGCAGATACGCAGTATTTT | CSVERQGADTQYF
TRBJ2-5 | TRBV20-1 | NA | NA | TGCAGTGCTATCAGGGAAGAGACCCAGTACTTC | CSAIREETQYF
TRBJ1-2 | TRBV28 | TRBD1 | NA | TGTGCCAGCAGTTTAGGTGACAGGGGATACGGCTACACCTTC | CASSLGDRGYGYTF
TRBJ2-2 | TRBV5-8 | NA | once | TGTGCCAGCAGCTTGGCCGCGGTTGTTACCGGGGAGCTGTTTTTT | CASSLAAVVTGELFF
TRBJ1-6 | TRBV9 | TRBD1 | NA | TGTGCCAGCAGCGCCCTAGGACAGGATAATTCACCCCTCCACTTT | CASSALGQDNSPLHF
TRBJ2-5 | TRBV7-3 | NA | NA | TGTGCCAGCAGCTTAGATCGGGAGACCCAGTACTTC | CASSLDRETQYF
TRBJ2-5 | TRBV2 | TRBD2 | NA | TGTGCCAGCAGTGGGACTAGCGGGAACTCCCAAGAGACCCAGTACTTC | CASSGTSGNSQETQYF
TRBJ2-4 | TRBV5-6 | NA | NA | TGTGCCAGCAGAAGCCGACAGGTCTACATTCAGTACTTC | CASRSRQVYIQYF
TRBJ2-3 | TRBV4-3 | TRBD2 | NA | TGCGCCAGCAGCCATTCGTCGGGGGGGCCCATCGGCACAGATACGCAGTATTTT | CASSHSSGGPIGTDTQYF
TRBJ2-2 | TRBV28 | TRBD1 | once | TGTGCCAGCAGTTCCTACAGGGGGCGCGGCACCGGGGAGCTGTTTTTT | CASSSYRGRGTGELFF
TRBJ2-1 | TRBV28 | NA | NA | TGTGCCAGCAGTAGCGGAAATGAGCAGTTCTTC | CASSSGNEQFF
TRBJ1-6 | TRBV27 | TRBD1 | NA | TGTGCCAGCAGTACCCCGGACAGGGAGGGCTATAATTCACCCCTCCACTTT | CASSTPDREGYNSPLHF
TRBJ1-4 | TRBV6-4 | NA | NA | TGTGCCAGCAGTGTTGAAGCAGGGACTAATGAAAAACTGTTTTTT | CASSVEAGTNEKLFF
TRBJ1-2 | TRBV10-3 | NA | NA | TGTGCCATCAGTGAGTCTGCAGTTCGGGATGGCTACACCTTC | CAISESAVRDGYTF
TRBJ2-1 | TRBV6-6 | NA | few | TGTGCCAGCAGTTACTCAGGAGAACACAATGAGCAGTTCTTC | CASSYSGEHNEQFF
TRBJ1-3 | TRBV5-6 | TRBD1 | NA | TGTGCCAGCAGCGGCAGGGACAGGGGCTCTGGAAACACCATGTATTTT | CASSGRDRGSGNTMYF
TRBJ1-1 | TRBV28 | NA | NA | TGTGCCAGCAGTTCGAGTTTGGGGGCGGTCACTGAAGCTTTCTTT | CASSSSLGAVTEAFF
TRBJ1-5 | TRBV7-8 | TRBD1 | NA | TGTGCCAGCAGCTTCGCCGGGACAGAGGACAGGGGGAATCAGCCCCAGCATTTT | CASSFAGTEDRGNQPQHF
TRBJ2-1 | TRBV7-3 | TRBD1 | NA | TGTGCCAGCAGCCGGGACAGTGACAATGAGCAGTTCTTC | CASSRDSDNEQFF
TRBJ2-7 | TRBV7-2 | NA | NA | TGTGCCAGCAGCTTAGCATCGGGGCAGTACTTC | CASSLASGQYF
TRBJ1-2 | TRBV11-2 | TRBD1 | NA | TGTGCCAGCAGCCAGACAGGGGCATCGCGTGGCTACACCTTC | CASSQTGASRGYTF